These 2 T cell receptor beta chains came from one sample sequenced in a study of T cell responses to AZD1222 COVID-19 vaccine. Using immunoSEQ multiplex PCR, the repertoire was profiled, and TCRdb retains in-frame clones only, with some absent. This sample contains around 140,000 clones. The source material was peripheral blood. The receptors originated from an adult in good health.

This chain connects TRBV11-2 to TRBJ1-2; no definite D call. V was trimmed by 1 base and J by 10 bases, leaving 7 bases between them. The germline gives CDR1 SGHAT, CDR2 FQNNGV. CDR3 length equals 11 residues. In DNA form, the CDR3 reads TGTGCCAGCAGCTTAGTTGGTCACTACACCTTC. This sequence encodes CASSLVGHYTF.

This chain links TRBV18 with TRBJ1-2, with D maybe TRBD1 (5 bases). Trimming shortened V by 1 base and J by 4 bases, and 7 bases separated the two germline ends. Germline V gives CDR1 KGHSH, CDR2 LQKENI. The CDR3 consists of 13 residues. CDR3 nucleotides: TGTGCCAGCTCACCACAGGGGATCTATGGCTACACCTTC. Residues: CASSPQGIYGYTF.